These T cell receptor beta chains were read from a single sample in a study of shared clonotypes between healthy human individuals. Assay: immunoSEQ multiplex PCR; the TCRdb copy retains only in-frame clones and omits some. Found here are 2 million to 2.5 million clones, around 93% of them singletons; the top ten hold 0.37%. Specimen: naive CD4+ T cells from PBMCs. These receptors all stem from a man between 18 and 35 years old in good health. Some clones in this sample may be carry-over from other donors' samples. Both conserved end residues are part of each CDR3. The order of the fields is D gene, J gene, clone size, V gene, CDR3 protein, CDR3 DNA. A D gene is named only where the DNA matches it firmly. Rows give clone size only sometimes, using once, few, many, or a class for an expanded clone.

-,TRBJ2-7,once,TRBV25-1,CASRASSGYEQYF,TGTGCCAGCAGGGCTTCTTCAGGCTACGAGCAGTACTTC
TRBD1,TRBJ1-6,-,TRBV4-3,CASSQLGQGGSYNSPLHF,TGCGCCAGCAGCCAACTAGGACAGGGCGGCTCCTATAATTCACCCCTCCACTTT
TRBD1,TRBJ1-2,once,TRBV2,CASRGTTGVNYGYTF,TGTGCCAGCAGGGGAACGACAGGGGTAAACTATGGCTACACCTTC
-,TRBJ2-1,-,TRBV5-1,CASSLARGPAYNEQFF,TGCGCCAGCAGCTTGGCGAGGGGCCCCGCCTACAATGAGCAGTTCTTC
-,TRBJ1-4,once,TRBV19,CASSIARRGNEKLFF,TGTGCCAGTAGTATAGCTCGCAGGGGAAATGAAAAACTGTTTTTT
TRBD1,TRBJ1-1,-,TRBV25-1,CASRPTGGRRNTEAFF,TGTGCCAGCAGGCCCACAGGGGGCAGAAGGAACACTGAAGCTTTCTTT
TRBD2,TRBJ2-1,-,TRBV5-1,CASSLAQGPAGGPGNEQFF,TGCGCCAGCAGCTTGGCACAGGGGCCAGCGGGAGGGCCGGGTAATGAGCAGTTCTTC
-,TRBJ2-5,-,TRBV5-1,CASSQNRVQETQYF,TGCGCCAGCAGCCAGAACAGGGTCCAAGAGACCCAGTACTTC
-,TRBJ1-1,-,TRBV19,CASRERGWNTEAFF,TGTGCCAGTAGGGAAAGGGGGTGGAACACTGAAGCTTTCTTT
TRBD1,TRBJ2-7,-,TRBV5-1,CASSLTGQGKTDGQYF,TGCGCCAGCAGCTTGACGGGACAGGGTAAGACCGACGGTCAGTACTTC
TRBD1,TRBJ2-1,-,TRBV30,CAGTGMEDEQFF,TGTGCCGGGACAGGTATGGAGGATGAGCAGTTCTTC
TRBD1,TRBJ1-1,few,TRBV30,CAWSVGDRREAFF,TGTGCCTGGAGTGTTGGGGACAGACGTGAAGCTTTCTTT
TRBD1,TRBJ2-7,-,TRBV6-6,CASSGQGVSYEQYF,TGTGCCAGCAGTGGACAGGGGGTTTCCTACGAGCAGTACTTC
-,TRBJ2-3,-,TRBV29-1,CSVEDRWTEGDTQYF,TGCAGCGTTGAAGATCGGTGGACAGAGGGGGATACGCAGTATTTT
TRBD1,TRBJ2-7,-,TRBV5-6,CASIKAGGFYEQYF,TGTGCCAGCATCAAGGCAGGGGGCTTCTACGAGCAGTACTTC
-,TRBJ1-1,-,TRBV7-2,CASSLTYRTGNTEAFF,TGTGCCAGCAGCTTAACCTACCGGACGGGGAACACTGAAGCTTTCTTT
-,TRBJ2-7,-,TRBV28,CASSTQGRGYEQYF,TGTGCCAGCAGTACTCAGGGCAGGGGTTACGAGCAGTACTTC
TRBD2,TRBJ2-1,-,TRBV29-1,CSADGLAGVDEQFF,TGCAGCGCCGATGGACTAGCGGGTGTCGATGAGCAGTTCTTC
-,TRBJ2-5,-,TRBV5-1,CASSFGGQSRQETQYF,TGCGCCAGCAGCTTTGGCGGACAAAGCCGCCAAGAGACCCAGTACTTC
-,TRBJ2-2,-,TRBV5-1,CASGTGTTGELFF,TGCGCCAGCGGAACCGGGACCACCGGGGAGCTGTTTTTT
-,TRBJ1-1,-,TRBV2,CASTPWDVPNTEAFF,TGTGCCAGCACCCCCTGGGATGTACCGAACACTGAAGCTTTCTTT
-,TRBJ1-1,-,TRBV9,CASSVGGENTEAFF,TGTGCCAGCAGCGTTGGGGGCGAGAACACTGAAGCTTTCTTT
-,TRBJ1-5,-,TRBV28,CASSLPGPQGHQPQHF,TGTGCCAGCAGTTTACCTGGGCCGCAGGGACATCAGCCCCAGCATTTT
-,TRBJ1-5,-,TRBV2,CASNRQSNQPQHF,TGTGCCAGCAACCGACAGAGCAATCAGCCCCAGCATTTT
-,TRBJ2-7,-,TRBV21-1,CASSKSWLAEEYEQYF,TGTGCCAGCAGCAAGTCGTGGCTAGCGGAAGAGTACGAGCAGTACTTC
-,TRBJ1-2,-,TRBV11-2,CASMGRRLGYTF,TGTGCCAGCATGGGACGGCGGCTTGGCTACACCTTC
TRBD1,TRBJ2-7,-,TRBV19,CASSRQGAVYEQYF,TGTGCCAGTAGTAGGCAGGGGGCCGTCTACGAGCAGTACTTC
-,TRBJ1-5,-,TRBV28,CASRWGLGNQPQHF,TGTGCCAGCCGCTGGGGGTTGGGCAATCAGCCCCAGCATTTT
-,TRBJ2-1,-,TRBV7-9,CASSLLAVLVHEQFF,TGTGCCAGCAGCTTACTAGCTGTCCTAGTCCATGAGCAGTTCTTC
-,TRBJ1-4,-,TRBV7-9,CASSHPPGSNEELFF,TGTGCCAGCAGCCACCCCCCGGGCTCTAATGAAGAACTGTTTTTT
-,TRBJ1-1,-,TRBV7-9,CASSLVMAGISEAFF,TGTGCCAGCAGCTTAGTTATGGCAGGGATTTCTGAAGCTTTCTTT
-,TRBJ2-7,-,TRBV9,CASSPSIGYEQYF,TGTGCCAGCAGCCCGTCAATAGGCTACGAGCAGTACTTC
TRBD2,TRBJ2-3,-,TRBV5-6,CASLGLAGVQITDTQYF,TGTGCCAGCCTCGGACTAGCGGGCGTTCAGATCACAGATACGCAGTATTTT
-,TRBJ2-4,-,TRBV6-5,CASSSRLAKNIQYF,TGTGCCAGCAGTTCGCGGCTAGCCAAAAACATTCAGTACTTC
-,TRBJ2-7,-,TRBV5-1,CASSLAGDEQYF,TGCGCCAGCAGCTTGGCGGGAGACGAGCAGTACTTC
TRBD1,TRBJ2-4,once,TRBV5-5,CASSPDRDRVIQYF,TGTGCCAGCAGCCCGGACAGGGATCGTGTCATTCAGTACTTC
-,TRBJ1-5,-,TRBV28,CASSLGGGRNQPQHF,TGTGCCAGCAGCCTCGGGGGGGGGCGAAATCAGCCCCAGCATTTT
TRBD1,TRBJ1-1,-,TRBV27,CASRRTGNTEAFF,TGTGCCAGCAGGAGGACAGGGAACACTGAAGCTTTCTTT
-,TRBJ1-1,-,TRBV11-1,CASSLMGNTEAFF,TGTGCCAGCAGCTTAATGGGAAACACTGAAGCTTTCTTT
-,TRBJ2-1,once,TRBV7-2,CASSLARTDEQFF,TGTGCCAGCAGCTTAGCGCGCACGGATGAGCAGTTCTTC
-,TRBJ1-4,few,TRBV6-1,CASSELGVHLFF,TGTGCCAGCAGCGAACTGGGGGTACATCTGTTTTTT
-,TRBJ1-2,-,TRBV18,CASSPPRQGYGGYTF,TGTGCCAGCTCACCACCCCGCCAAGGATATGGGGGCTACACCTTC
-,TRBJ1-3,-,TRBV5-1,CASRPTVAGNTIYF,TGCGCCAGCCGACCGACAGTAGCCGGAAACACCATATATTTT
-,TRBJ2-5,-,TRBV9,CASSVGPVVQYVETQYF,TGTGCCAGCAGCGTAGGCCCCGTGGTGCAGTACGTGGAGACCCAGTACTTC
-,TRBJ2-7,-,TRBV30,CAWRGLASSYEQYF,TGTGCCTGGAGGGGGCTAGCGAGCTCCTACGAGCAGTACTTC
-,TRBJ1-2,-,TRBV27,CASSLRFAAGTRSYGYTF,TGTGCCAGCAGTCTAAGATTCGCTGCCGGGACAAGATCTTATGGCTACACCTTC
TRBD1,TRBJ2-1,-,TRBV9,CASSVQGAGYNEQFF,TGTGCCAGCAGCGTACAGGGGGCGGGATACAATGAGCAGTTCTTC
-,TRBJ2-7,-,TRBV18,CASSLRTVPREQYF,TGTGCCAGCTCACTCCGGACAGTTCCACGCGAGCAGTACTTC
-,TRBJ2-5,-,TRBV28,CASSGPGTAQETQYF,TGTGCCAGCAGTGGACCTGGGACGGCTCAAGAGACCCAGTACTTC
TRBD2,TRBJ2-3,-,TRBV5-1,CASSLGAGDGTDTQYF,TGCGCCAGCAGCTTGGGAGCGGGAGATGGCACAGATACGCAGTATTTT
TRBD2,TRBJ2-1,-,TRBV5-6,CASSVGLADNEQFF,TGTGCCAGCAGCGTTGGACTAGCGGACAATGAGCAGTTCTTC
TRBD1,TRBJ2-7,-,TRBV6-6,CASRGRTGTGYEQYF,TGTGCCAGCAGGGGAAGGACAGGGACTGGCTACGAGCAGTACTTC
-,TRBJ2-7,-,TRBV5-6,CASSRKTSSYEQYF,TGTGCCAGCAGCCGGAAGACAAGCTCCTACGAGCAGTACTTC
-,TRBJ2-1,-,TRBV5-1,CASQYSSYNEQFF,TGCGCCAGTCAGTACAGCTCCTACAATGAGCAGTTCTTC
-,TRBJ1-4,-,TRBV30,CAWRGNRQIGKLFF,TGTGCCTGGAGAGGTAACAGGCAGATAGGAAAACTGTTTTTT
-,TRBJ1-1,few,TRBV28,CASSPPRANTEAFF,TGTGCCAGCAGTCCCCCGAGGGCGAACACTGAAGCTTTCTTT
TRBD1,TRBJ1-1,-,TRBV5-1,CASSLYGTEDTEAFF,TGCGCCAGCAGCTTGTACGGGACAGAGGACACTGAAGCTTTCTTT
TRBD2,TRBJ2-1,-,TRBV18,CASSLKTETSGMTHNEQFF,TGTGCCAGCTCACTAAAAACCGAGACTAGCGGGATGACACACAATGAGCAGTTCTTC
-,TRBJ2-6,-,TRBV7-9,CASSLAGPGANVLTF,TGTGCCAGCAGCTTAGCCGGGCCAGGGGCCAACGTCCTGACTTTC
-,TRBJ1-2,-,TRBV30,CAWSLGPFNYGYTF,TGTGCCTGGAGTCTTGGTCCCTTTAACTATGGCTACACCTTC